A selection of T cell receptor beta chains follows, all from one sample in a study of T cells in Graves' hyperthyroidism and ophthalmopathy. TCRdb itself ran the multiplex PCR reads through MiXCR, one entry per CDR3 protein. The table includes 550,000 to 800,000 distinct CDR3 sequences, less than 20% detected once. Sequenced sample: blood. These receptors all stem from a man aged 18 to 29 with Graves' hyperthyroidism. The CDR3 runs from the conserved cysteine through the conserved F or W. The order of the fields is V gene, clone size, J gene, D gene, CDR3 DNA, CDR3 protein. The D gene is left open where the match is weak. Expanded clones are given a class, and other clones once, few, many or no size at all.

v_gene: TRBV28
abundance: many
j_gene: TRBJ1-5
d_gene: .
CDR3nt: TGTGCCAGCAGCGGGGACGGTCATCAGCCCCAGCATTTT
CDR3aa: CASSGDGHQPQHF

v_gene: TRBV2
abundance: many
j_gene: TRBJ2-7
d_gene: .
CDR3nt: TGTGCCAGCTGTAGCGGGACAGATTACGAGCAGTACTTC
CDR3aa: CASCSGTDYEQYF

v_gene: TRBV6-1
abundance: few
j_gene: TRBJ2-1
d_gene: TRBD1
CDR3nt: TGTGCCAGCAATTTTCAGGGGGCGCAGAATGAGCAGTTCTTC
CDR3aa: CASNFQGAQNEQFF

v_gene: TRBV9
abundance: few
j_gene: TRBJ2-7
d_gene: TRBD1
CDR3nt: TGTGCCAGCAGCGTAGTCACAGGGGGCAACGAGCAGTACTTC
CDR3aa: CASSVVTGGNEQYF

v_gene: TRBV6-2/TRBV6-3
abundance: .
j_gene: TRBJ2-1
d_gene: TRBD2
CDR3nt: TGTGCCAGCAGTTATTCTAGCGGCGATGAGCAGTTCTTC
CDR3aa: CASSYSSGDEQFF

v_gene: TRBV2
abundance: many
j_gene: TRBJ2-6
d_gene: .
CDR3nt: TGTGCCAGCAGTGAAGCGGATATCATCCTGACTTTC
CDR3aa: CASSEADIILTF

v_gene: TRBV5-4
abundance: few
j_gene: TRBJ2-2
d_gene: TRBD1
CDR3nt: TGTGCCAGCAGCAGCGGGACAGGGGGCCCCGGGGAGCTGTTTTTT
CDR3aa: CASSSGTGGPGELFF

v_gene: TRBV4-1
abundance: .
j_gene: TRBJ2-7
d_gene: .
CDR3nt: TGCGCCAGCAGCCATTATATACGGCTCTCTTCCTACGAGCAGTACTTC
CDR3aa: CASSHYIRLSSYEQYF

v_gene: TRBV27
abundance: .
j_gene: TRBJ2-7
d_gene: .
CDR3nt: TGTGCCAGCAGTTTAAGGGCGGGTTCAACCTACGAGCAGTACTTC
CDR3aa: CASSLRAGSTYEQYF

v_gene: TRBV13
abundance: few
j_gene: TRBJ1-5
d_gene: .
CDR3nt: TGTGCCAGCAGCTTACGACAGGATCAGCCCCAGCATTTT
CDR3aa: CASSLRQDQPQHF

v_gene: TRBV5-6
abundance: .
j_gene: TRBJ1-4
d_gene: .
CDR3nt: TGTGCCAGCAGCTCGGATCACGTCGGGGAAAAACTGTTTTTT
CDR3aa: CASSSDHVGEKLFF

v_gene: TRBV30
abundance: many
j_gene: TRBJ1-2
d_gene: .
CDR3nt: TGTGCCTGGGCCTTGGGGGGGAAGTATGGCTACACCTTC
CDR3aa: CAWALGGKYGYTF

v_gene: TRBV6-5
abundance: .
j_gene: TRBJ1-1
d_gene: .
CDR3nt: TGTGCCAGCAGTTATGGGGCAGCCATGAACACTGAAGCTTTCTTT
CDR3aa: CASSYGAAMNTEAFF

v_gene: TRBV6-2/TRBV6-3
abundance: .
j_gene: TRBJ1-1
d_gene: TRBD1
CDR3nt: TGTGCCAGCAGTGTTAACCCCGGGACAGGGTCCACTGAAGCTTTCTTT
CDR3aa: CASSVNPGTGSTEAFF

v_gene: TRBV27
abundance: many
j_gene: TRBJ1-1
d_gene: TRBD1
CDR3nt: TGTGCCAGCAGCTTACGACAGGGCTATGAAGCTTTCTTT
CDR3aa: CASSLRQGYEAFF

v_gene: TRBV4-1
abundance: few
j_gene: TRBJ2-5
d_gene: TRBD1
CDR3nt: TGCGCCAGCAGCCAAAGTTCGACAGGGTTCATGGAGACCCAGTACTTC
CDR3aa: CASSQSSTGFMETQYF

v_gene: TRBV7-6
abundance: .
j_gene: TRBJ1-2
d_gene: TRBD1
CDR3nt: TGTGCCAGCAGCCCATGGACAGGGAAAGACTATGGCTACACCTTC
CDR3aa: CASSPWTGKDYGYTF

v_gene: TRBV6-1
abundance: few
j_gene: TRBJ2-7
d_gene: .
CDR3nt: TGTGCCAGCAGCAAGAACCGACTAGAGGGCTACGAGCAGTACTTC
CDR3aa: CASSKNRLEGYEQYF

v_gene: TRBV15
abundance: .
j_gene: TRBJ1-5
d_gene: .
CDR3nt: TGTGCCACCAGCAGTGGCAATCAGCCCCAGCATTTT
CDR3aa: CATSSGNQPQHF

v_gene: TRBV7-2
abundance: many
j_gene: TRBJ2-7
d_gene: .
CDR3nt: TGTGCCAGCAGCTTACGATGGACTCGTCTCAGCTCCTACGAGCAGTACTTC
CDR3aa: CASSLRWTRLSSYEQYF

v_gene: TRBV27
abundance: few
j_gene: TRBJ2-7
d_gene: .
CDR3nt: TGTGCCAGCAGTTTCAACCGGGACTACGAGCAGTACTTC
CDR3aa: CASSFNRDYEQYF

v_gene: TRBV27
abundance: many
j_gene: TRBJ1-2
d_gene: .
CDR3nt: TGTGCCAGCAGTCTCTCGTGGGGGGGCACCTATGGCTACACCTTC
CDR3aa: CASSLSWGGTYGYTF

v_gene: TRBV7-3
abundance: many
j_gene: TRBJ2-4
d_gene: .
CDR3nt: TGTGCCAGCAGCACCTCCGCCAAAAACATTCAGTACTTC
CDR3aa: CASSTSAKNIQYF

v_gene: TRBV30
abundance: many
j_gene: TRBJ2-7
d_gene: TRBD2
CDR3nt: TGTGCCTGGGGACTAGCGGGAGCCTACGAGCAGTACTTC
CDR3aa: CAWGLAGAYEQYF

v_gene: TRBV7-9
abundance: .
j_gene: TRBJ1-1
d_gene: .
CDR3nt: TGTGCCAGCAGCTCAAGTCCGGGATCGGTTGGAGACACTGAAGCTTTCTTT
CDR3aa: CASSSSPGSVGDTEAFF

v_gene: TRBV2
abundance: many
j_gene: TRBJ2-1
d_gene: .
CDR3nt: TGTGCCAGCAGTGAAGAGGCCGAGAATGAGCAGTTCTTC
CDR3aa: CASSEEAENEQFF

v_gene: TRBV20-1
abundance: few
j_gene: TRBJ2-6
d_gene: .
CDR3nt: TGCAGTGCTAGGAGTGGGGGGGCCAACGTCCTGACTTTC
CDR3aa: CSARSGGANVLTF

v_gene: TRBV29-1
abundance: once
j_gene: TRBJ2-3
d_gene: TRBD2
CDR3nt: TGCAGCGTTCTCGGGCGGGAGTTGACAGATACGCAGTATTTT
CDR3aa: CSVLGRELTDTQYF

v_gene: TRBV4-3
abundance: .
j_gene: TRBJ1-1
d_gene: .
CDR3nt: TGCGCCAGCAGCCAAGTTCTGGGGGCCAGTGAAGCTTTCTTT
CDR3aa: CASSQVLGASEAFF

v_gene: TRBV6-1
abundance: many
j_gene: TRBJ2-7
d_gene: .
CDR3nt: TGTGCCAGCAGCCTGGTGGCGGTGATATACGAGCAGTACTTC
CDR3aa: CASSLVAVIYEQYF

v_gene: TRBV6-2/TRBV6-3
abundance: few
j_gene: TRBJ2-7
d_gene: .
CDR3nt: TGTGCCAGCAGGGAGTTACTAATAGACTACGAGCAGTACTTC
CDR3aa: CASRELLIDYEQYF

v_gene: TRBV7-8
abundance: many
j_gene: TRBJ1-4
d_gene: .
CDR3nt: TGTGCCAGCAGCTTAGCGTCCAGTTGGGAAAAACTGTTTTTT
CDR3aa: CASSLASSWEKLFF

v_gene: TRBV5-1
abundance: few
j_gene: TRBJ2-3
d_gene: .
CDR3nt: TGCGCCAGCAGGCCCCCCGCGGCGGATACGCAGTATTTT
CDR3aa: CASRPPAADTQYF

v_gene: TRBV7-9
abundance: many
j_gene: TRBJ2-7
d_gene: TRBD1
CDR3nt: TGTGCCAGCAGCTTAGCTCCCGGGACAGACTACGAGCAGTACTTC
CDR3aa: CASSLAPGTDYEQYF

v_gene: TRBV28
abundance: .
j_gene: TRBJ2-7
d_gene: TRBD2
CDR3nt: TGTGCCAGCAGTTGGGGACTAGCGAGACGTAACGAGCAGTACTTC
CDR3aa: CASSWGLARRNEQYF

v_gene: TRBV6-1
abundance: .
j_gene: TRBJ2-2
d_gene: .
CDR3nt: TGTGCCAGCAGGTTCGCCAGGGAGCTGTTTTTT
CDR3aa: CASRFARELFF

v_gene: TRBV24-1
abundance: few
j_gene: TRBJ2-1
d_gene: .
CDR3nt: TGTGCCACCAGTGATGCGGACCTATCTTATAGCTCCTACAATGAGCAGTTCTTC
CDR3aa: CATSDADLSYSSYNEQFF

v_gene: TRBV24-1
abundance: few
j_gene: TRBJ2-1
d_gene: TRBD2
CDR3nt: TGTGCCACCAGTGATTTGCAGGGCGGAGGACTAGCGGGGGGGAAGAATGAGCAGTTCTTC
CDR3aa: CATSDLQGGGLAGGKNEQFF

v_gene: TRBV9
abundance: .
j_gene: TRBJ2-2
d_gene: TRBD2
CDR3nt: TGTGCCAGCAGCGCCCAGGGACTAGTTCAGGCCGGGGAGCTGTTTTTT
CDR3aa: CASSAQGLVQAGELFF

v_gene: TRBV6-1
abundance: .
j_gene: TRBJ2-7
d_gene: TRBD1
CDR3nt: TGTGCCAGCATCGACAGGGTCGGCGAGCAGTACTTC
CDR3aa: CASIDRVGEQYF

v_gene: TRBV28
abundance: few
j_gene: TRBJ1-3
d_gene: .
CDR3nt: TGTGCCAGCAGTTTCAGGGGAACTGGAAACACCATATATTTT
CDR3aa: CASSFRGTGNTIYF

v_gene: TRBV12-3/TRBV12-4
abundance: many
j_gene: TRBJ2-1
d_gene: TRBD2
CDR3nt: TGTGCCAGCAGTTTTGTGGCTAGCGGGGGTGGGGATGAGCAGTTCTTC
CDR3aa: CASSFVASGGGDEQFF

v_gene: TRBV11-2
abundance: many
j_gene: TRBJ2-7
d_gene: .
CDR3nt: TGTGCCAGCAGCTGGAACGGGAGAATGGCCTACGAGCAGTACTTC
CDR3aa: CASSWNGRMAYEQYF

v_gene: TRBV27
abundance: .
j_gene: TRBJ2-1
d_gene: .
CDR3nt: TGTGCCGGCAGTTTAAGAGGGGTTTACAATGAGCAGTTCTTC
CDR3aa: CAGSLRGVYNEQFF

v_gene: TRBV25-1
abundance: many
j_gene: TRBJ2-3
d_gene: .
CDR3nt: TGTGCCAGCAGTGAATCGGCGGGCCTCACAGATACGCAGTATTTT
CDR3aa: CASSESAGLTDTQYF

v_gene: TRBV11-1
abundance: many
j_gene: TRBJ2-6
d_gene: .
CDR3nt: TGTGCCAGCAGCTTAGTAATTCGGCACTCTGGGGCCAACGTCCTGACTTTC
CDR3aa: CASSLVIRHSGANVLTF

v_gene: TRBV2
abundance: many
j_gene: TRBJ1-1
d_gene: .
CDR3nt: TGTGCCAGCACAGGGAACACTGAAGCTTTCTTT
CDR3aa: CASTGNTEAFF

v_gene: TRBV5-5
abundance: .
j_gene: TRBJ1-5
d_gene: .
CDR3nt: TGTGCCAGCAGCTTGGGGGGCGCACTTAATCAGCCCCAGCATTTT
CDR3aa: CASSLGGALNQPQHF